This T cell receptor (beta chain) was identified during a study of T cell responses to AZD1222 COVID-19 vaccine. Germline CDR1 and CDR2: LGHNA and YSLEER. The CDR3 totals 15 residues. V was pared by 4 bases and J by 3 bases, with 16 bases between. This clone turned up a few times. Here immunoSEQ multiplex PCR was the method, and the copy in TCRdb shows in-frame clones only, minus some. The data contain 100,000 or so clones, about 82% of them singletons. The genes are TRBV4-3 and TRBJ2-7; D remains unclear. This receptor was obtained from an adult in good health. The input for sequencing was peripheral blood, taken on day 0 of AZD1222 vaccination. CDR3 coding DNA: TGCGCCAGCAGCCGGAGAAACGGCGGATACTACGAGCAGTACTTC. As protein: CASSRRNGGYYEQYF.